The present entry profiles one T cell receptor beta chain with its context. Its antigen is unknown. Germline CDR1 is SGHNT and CDR2 is YYREEE (reference sequence). This CDR3 spans 17 amino acids. Losses at the gene ends were 2 bases for V and 1 base for J; bases not matched to a gene: 4. This sample was included in a study of cytomegalovirus exposure and HLA in healthy donors. PCR was performed using 60 Vbeta and 13 Jbeta primers. Libraries were prepared by immunoSEQ multiplex PCR; TCRdb keeps only in-frame clonotypes and omits some of them. The profile covers about 260,000 clones, with roughly two thirds appearing a single time and about 2.2% taken by the ten largest. Regarding the study as a whole: Around 160 TCR beta chains were listed as cytomegalovirus-associated.

This chain links TRBV5-4 with TRBJ2-2; 11 bases agree with TRBD2. Sequencing used PBMCs. This TCR was recovered from a female donor in good health and CMV-seronegative. As DNA, the CDR3 is TGTGCCAGCAGCTTCGGACTAGCGGGTGGGAACACCGGGGAGCTGTTTTTT. Translation gives CASSFGLAGGNTGELFF.